These T cell receptor beta chains were read from a single sample in a study of monozygotic twins with inflammatory bowel disease. TCRdb processed the 5' RACE reads again and assigns one entry to each CDR3 protein, with no DNA. This table lists some 210,000 distinct CDR3 sequences. Specimen: blood. The source is a human donor with ulcerative colitis or Crohn's disease, or a healthy co-twin of an affected twin (not recorded which). Both conserved end residues are part of each CDR3.

j_call | v_call | cdr3_aa
TRBJ1-2 | TRBV20-1 | CSASLRSWESYGYTF
TRBJ2-1 | TRBV5-1 | CASNPNPGGSHNEQFF
TRBJ1-1 | TRBV5-1 | CASSSHTGEMTEAFF
TRBJ1-2 | TRBV5-1 | CASSLAAGGNYGYTF
TRBJ2-7 | TRBV28 | CASSNRVNLRLAYSYEQYF
TRBJ1-5 | TRBV12-3/TRBV12-4 | CASSPTADMTNQPQHF
TRBJ2-2 | TRBV12-3/TRBV12-4 | CASSLQATNTGELFF
TRBJ1-2 | TRBV2 | CASSEVQGAVTGYTF
TRBJ2-1 | TRBV14 | CASSQELYNEQFF
TRBJ2-2 | TRBV3-1 | CASSQNGGDRYTGELFF
TRBJ1-1 | TRBV2 | CASYASTNTEAFF
TRBJ2-2 | TRBV6-2/TRBV6-3 | CASSGRVNTGELFF
TRBJ2-1 | TRBV11-2 | CASSAGTYLNEQFF
TRBJ2-3 | TRBV20-1 | CSAHVHATDTQYF
TRBJ2-7 | TRBV7-9 | CASSLSGLDEQYF
TRBJ2-1 | TRBV27 | CASSHDRSSYNEQFF
TRBJ1-5 | TRBV5-6 | CASSYSDRDNQPQHF